These T cell receptor beta chains were read from a single sample in a study of T cell responses to AZD1222 COVID-19 vaccine. TCRdb's table, derived via immunoSEQ multiplex PCR, lists solely in-frame clones and lacks some. The table records about 140,000 clones, 85% to 95% of them present only once. The sample here was peripheral blood, taken 28 days after the second AZD1222 dose. The origin of the receptors is an adult who received the AZD1222 COVID-19 vaccine. Both conserved end residues are part of each CDR3. The D gene is left open where the match is weak. Some rows have no size entry. The others give once, few or many, or a class for an expanded clone.

J,D,size,V,DNA,CDR3
TRBJ2-7,TRBD1,-,TRBV27,TGTGCCAGCAGCCCAGGGGGATCATCCTACGAGCAGTACTTC,CASSPGGSSYEQYF
TRBJ2-3,-,-,TRBV4-1,TGCGCCAGCAGCCAAGCTCGAACTAGCACAGATACGCAGTATTTT,CASSQARTSTDTQYF
TRBJ1-1,-,-,TRBV18,TGTGCCAGCTCACCTACCTCGGGGGCGCGGACTGAAGCTTTCTTT,CASSPTSGARTEAFF
TRBJ2-5,-,-,TRBV24-1,TGTGCCACCAGTGATTTTGGCAGGCCCCAAGAGACCCAGTACTTC,CATSDFGRPQETQYF
TRBJ2-2,-,-,TRBV28,TGTGCCAGCATCCGGGTGCCCACCGGGGAGCTGTTTTTT,CASIRVPTGELFF
TRBJ2-7,-,-,TRBV24-1,TGTGCCACCAGTGATTTGCAAACGACAGAGATGTACTTC,CATSDLQTTEMYF
TRBJ1-2,-,-,TRBV5-1,TGCGCCAGCAACACCGATGGGGGTTTGGACTATGGCTACACCTTC,CASNTDGGLDYGYTF
TRBJ1-4,-,once,TRBV7-8,TGTGCCAGCAGCTTAGCGCTACCCGGGATAGGGGATGAAAAACTGTTTTTT,CASSLALPGIGDEKLFF
TRBJ1-3,-,few,TRBV7-9,TGTGCCAGCAGCCTAGACTCAAACACCATATATTTT,CASSLDSNTIYF
TRBJ2-2,TRBD2,-,TRBV28,TGTGCCAGCAGTTTTGTGGGACTAGCGGGTCCTCCTAGGCCCGGGGAGCTGTTTTTT,CASSFVGLAGPPRPGELFF
TRBJ2-2,-,-,TRBV12-5,TGTGCTAGTTGTCAAGATTATCAGGGGGAGCTGTTTTTT,CASCQDYQGELFF
TRBJ2-7,-,-,TRBV6-5,TGTGCCAGCAGTTACCATATCGGGCCGGCCTACGAGCAGTACTTC,CASSYHIGPAYEQYF
TRBJ2-7,TRBD1,-,TRBV7-9,TGTGCCAGCTCCCGCGCGAACAGGGGGGTCCACGAGCAGTACTTC,CASSRANRGVHEQYF
TRBJ1-4,-,-,TRBV6-1,TGTGCCAGCAGTGAATTGGGTGAAAAACTGTTTTTT,CASSELGEKLFF
TRBJ1-1,-,-,TRBV9,TGTGCCAGCAGCCTCCCCCCGGCAGGGAGAATTGAAGCTTTCTTT,CASSLPPAGRIEAFF
TRBJ1-5,-,few,TRBV6-1,TGTGCCAGCAGTGAAGGTTTGGGTACCGGCAGTCAGCCCCAGCATTTT,CASSEGLGTGSQPQHF
TRBJ2-7,TRBD2,-,TRBV7-6,TGTGCCAGCAGCTTGGGGACGGGACTAGCGGGACGGGAGCAGTACTTC,CASSLGTGLAGREQYF
TRBJ1-2,-,-,TRBV27,TGTGCCAGCGCAAGGGGGGCTGGGGACTATGGCTACACCTTC,CASARGAGDYGYTF
TRBJ2-5,-,-,TRBV28,TGTGCCAGCAGCACGGGATATATGAGGAAGACCCAGTACTTC,CASSTGYMRKTQYF
TRBJ1-5,TRBD1,-,TRBV19,TGTGCCAGTAGTCTACGACAGGGGTCTCAGCCCCAGCATTTT,CASSLRQGSQPQHF
TRBJ1-5,-,-,TRBV23-1,TGCGCCAGCAGTCACCACGGGGGTGGGCAGCCCCAGCATTTT,CASSHHGGGQPQHF
TRBJ1-5,TRBD1,-,TRBV18,TGTGCCAGCTCACCCGACAGGGCCAATCAGCCCCAGCATTTT,CASSPDRANQPQHF
TRBJ2-3,TRBD2,-,TRBV2,TGTGCCAGCAGTGCTCCGACTAGCGGGCCTAGCACAGATACGCAGTATTTT,CASSAPTSGPSTDTQYF